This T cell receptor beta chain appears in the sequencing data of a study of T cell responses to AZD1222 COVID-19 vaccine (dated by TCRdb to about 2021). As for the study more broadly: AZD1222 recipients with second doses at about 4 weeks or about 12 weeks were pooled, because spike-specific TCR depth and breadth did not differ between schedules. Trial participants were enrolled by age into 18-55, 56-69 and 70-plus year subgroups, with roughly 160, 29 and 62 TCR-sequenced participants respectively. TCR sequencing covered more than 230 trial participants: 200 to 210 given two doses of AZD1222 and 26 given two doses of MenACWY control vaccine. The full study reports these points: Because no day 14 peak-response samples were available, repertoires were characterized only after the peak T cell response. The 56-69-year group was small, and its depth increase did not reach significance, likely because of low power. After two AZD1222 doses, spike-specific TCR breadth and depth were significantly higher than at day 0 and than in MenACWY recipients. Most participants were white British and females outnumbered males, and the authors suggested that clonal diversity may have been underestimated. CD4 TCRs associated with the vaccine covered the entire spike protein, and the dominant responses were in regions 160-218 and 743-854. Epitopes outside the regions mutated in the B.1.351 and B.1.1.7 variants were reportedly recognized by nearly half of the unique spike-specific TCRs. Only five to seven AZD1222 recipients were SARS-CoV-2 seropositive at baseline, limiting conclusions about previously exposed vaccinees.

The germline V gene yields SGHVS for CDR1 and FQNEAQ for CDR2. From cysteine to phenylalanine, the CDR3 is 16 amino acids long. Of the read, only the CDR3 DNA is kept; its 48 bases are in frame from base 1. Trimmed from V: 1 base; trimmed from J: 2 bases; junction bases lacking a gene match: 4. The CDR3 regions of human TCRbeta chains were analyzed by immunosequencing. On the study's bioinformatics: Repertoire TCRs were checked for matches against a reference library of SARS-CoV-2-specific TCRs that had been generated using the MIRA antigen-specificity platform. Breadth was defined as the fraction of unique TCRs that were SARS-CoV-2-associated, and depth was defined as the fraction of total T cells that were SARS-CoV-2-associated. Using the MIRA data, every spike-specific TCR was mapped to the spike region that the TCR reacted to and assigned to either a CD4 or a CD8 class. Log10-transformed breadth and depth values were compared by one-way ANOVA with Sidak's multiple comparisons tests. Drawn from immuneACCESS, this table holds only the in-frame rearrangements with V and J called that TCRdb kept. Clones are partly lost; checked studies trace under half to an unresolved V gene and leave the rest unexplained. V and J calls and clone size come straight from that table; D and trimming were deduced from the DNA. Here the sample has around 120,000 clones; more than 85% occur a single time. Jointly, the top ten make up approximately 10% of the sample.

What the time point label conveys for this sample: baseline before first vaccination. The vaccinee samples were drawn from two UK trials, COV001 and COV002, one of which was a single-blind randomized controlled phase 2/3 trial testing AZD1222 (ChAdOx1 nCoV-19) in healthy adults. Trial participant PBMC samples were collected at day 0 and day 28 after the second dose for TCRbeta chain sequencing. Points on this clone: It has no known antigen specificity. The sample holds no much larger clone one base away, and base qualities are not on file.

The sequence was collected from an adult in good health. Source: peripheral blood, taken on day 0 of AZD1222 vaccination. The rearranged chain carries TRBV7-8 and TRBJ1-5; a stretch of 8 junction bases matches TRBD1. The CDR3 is CASSLGAGGGNQPQHF. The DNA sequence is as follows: TGTGCCAGCAGCTTAGGTGCAGGGGGCGGCAATCAGCCCCAGCATTTT.